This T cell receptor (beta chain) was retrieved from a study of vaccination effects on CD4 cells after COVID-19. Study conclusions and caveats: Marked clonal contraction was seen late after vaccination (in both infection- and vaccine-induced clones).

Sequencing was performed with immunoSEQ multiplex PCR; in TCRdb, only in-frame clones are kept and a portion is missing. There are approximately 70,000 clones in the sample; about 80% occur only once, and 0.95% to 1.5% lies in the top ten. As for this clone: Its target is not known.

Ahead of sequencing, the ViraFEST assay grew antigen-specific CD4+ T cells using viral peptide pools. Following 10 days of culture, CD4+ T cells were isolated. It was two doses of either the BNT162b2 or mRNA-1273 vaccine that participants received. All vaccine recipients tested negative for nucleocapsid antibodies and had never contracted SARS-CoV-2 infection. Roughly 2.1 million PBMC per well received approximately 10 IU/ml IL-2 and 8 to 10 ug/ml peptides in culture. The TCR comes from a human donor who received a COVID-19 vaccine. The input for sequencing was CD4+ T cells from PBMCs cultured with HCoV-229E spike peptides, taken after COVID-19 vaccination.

In DNA form, the CDR3 reads TGTGCCAGCAGACGGGACCGCGGTCGAGGCGAGCAGTACGTC. It codes for CASRRDRGRGEQYV. The rearrangement uses TRBV6-5 and TRBJ2-7; tentatively, D is TRBD1 or TRBD2 (5 bases each). This CDR3 spans 14 amino acids. Germline CDR1 MNHEY, CDR2 SVGAGI. V shed 6 bases and J shed 6 bases, with 18 bases lying between them.